The 13 T cell receptor beta chains reported below all come from one sample, sequenced in a study of cytotoxic CD8 clonotypes in ibrutinib-treated CLL (dated by TCRdb to the early 2020s). The time point label on this specimen signifies: progressive disease on ibrutinib. Receptor libraries were prepared by the immunoSEQ multiplex PCR assay. Sourced from immuneACCESS, this table was stored by TCRdb with only in-frame sequences that have V and J called. A share of the clones is absent; for the studies checked, an unresolved V gene accounts for under half, and the remainder has no known explanation. The sample yields more than 35,000 clones; 70% to 75% were counted once. The top ten hold 15% to 20% of the sample. This specimen consisted of PBMCs, obtained at disease progression, from a patient treated with ibrutinib. The receptors were gathered from a human donor with chronic lymphocytic leukemia.

This chain's CDR3 is CATPDFNYGYTF. CDR3 bases: TGTGCCACCCCGGACTTTAACTATGGCTACACCTTC. The chain joins TRBV19 to TRBJ1-2, with D uncertain. The CDR3 length is 12 residues. Germline V lookup: CDR1 LNHDA, CDR2 SQIVND (reference sequence). Trimming removed 10 bases from V and 1 base from J, with 10 bases in between.

A few counts support this clone. The rearrangement uses TRBV4-1 and TRBJ2-3, with 9 bases lining up with TRBD2. J was trimmed by 5 bases and V by 3 bases; bases with no gene match: 18. Germline lookup yields CDR1 MGHRA and CDR2 YSYEKL. The CDR3 consists of 19 residues. The CDR3 DNA reads as TGCGCCAGCAGCCACCCCCCTTCCACTAGCGGGCGGTTGGGAGATACGCAGTATTTT. Translation gives CASSHPPSTSGRLGDTQYF.

This chain's CDR3 is CASSQDFLVPTQYF. CDR3 nucleotide sequence: TGTGCCAGCAGCCAAGACTTTCTAGTCCCTACGCAGTATTTT. V usage is TRBV14 and J usage is TRBJ2-3; the D is unclear. The CDR3 totals 14 residues. V was pared by 0 bases and J by 8 bases, with 12 bases between. The germline V gene encodes CDR1 SGHDN and CDR2 FVKESK.

V and J are TRBV6-1 and TRBJ2-7; no firm D call. V lost 5 bases and J lost 4, with 6 bases in between. Germline CDR1 MNHNS, CDR2 SASEGT. This CDR3 has 11 amino acids. The CDR3 loop reads CASSYVYEQYF. CDR3 sequence (DNA): TGTGCCAGCAGTTACGTTTACGAGCAGTACTTC.

The CDR3 protein is CASSQGLWTQTNEKLFF. DNA of the CDR3: TGCGCCAGCAGCCAAGGGTTATGGACCCAAACTAATGAAAAACTGTTTTTT. This chain connects TRBV4-1 to TRBJ1-4; D uncertain. Germline V gene data show CDR1 as MGHRA and CDR2 as YSYEKL. This CDR3 region has 17 residues. Trimming took 1 base from V and 1 from J, leaving 13 bases between them.

This clone was observed a few times. The chain has TRBV2 and TRBJ1-2, with 9 bases matching TRBD1. Germline-derived CDR1 and CDR2 are SNHLY and FYNNEI. V lost 2 bases to trimming and J lost 7 bases; unmatched junction nucleotides: 5. This CDR3 has 14 residues. CDR3 nucleotides: TGTGCCAGCAGTGAATCGGGACAGGGACCTGGCTACACCTTC. It encodes CASSESGQGPGYTF.

The V gene is TRBV9, the J gene TRBJ2-3, with TRBD2 matching 9 bases. The CDR3 covers 15 residues. Germline assignment: CDR1 SGDLS and CDR2 YYNGEE. J was trimmed by 7 bases and V by 2 bases; bases with no gene match: 8. CDR3 region: CASSVLNSGGNTQYF. The CDR3 DNA reads TGTGCCAGCAGCGTTTTAAATAGCGGGGGAAATACGCAGTATTTT.

V is TRBV6-1 and J is TRBJ2-7; the match to TRBD1 covers 7 bases. Germline lookup yields CDR1 MNHNS and CDR2 SASEGT. The CDR3 consists of 16 residues. V shed 1 base and J 7 bases; nucleotides not matched to a gene: 13. Here the CDR3 reads CASSEGMFTTGKEQYF. CDR3 DNA: TGTGCCAGCAGTGAAGGGATGTTCACGACAGGGAAGGAGCAGTACTTC.

V usage is TRBV11-2 and J usage is TRBJ2-1; no firm D call. The germline CDR1 and CDR2 sequences are SGHAT and FQNNGV. Deletions cut 4 bases from V and 10 bases from J, with 11 bases between. The CDR3 length is 12 residues. DNA for the CDR3: TGTGCCAGCAGCTACGCCCTGAGCGAGCAGTTCTTC. Its translation is CASSYALSEQFF.

This clone is a singleton in its sample. The gene calls are TRBV9 and TRBJ2-3; D uncertain. CDR1 and CDR2 from the germline V gene are SGDLS and YYNGEE. CDR3 size: 15 residues. With 1 base removed from V and 4 bases from J, the gap between germline ends came to 13 bases. This CDR3 is CASSVRQSGADTQYF. CDR3 DNA: TGTGCCAGCAGCGTACGGCAGTCCGGAGCAGATACGCAGTATTTT. Full variable domain (missing parts from reference TRBV9 and TRBJ2-3): DSGVTQTPKHLITATGQRVTLRCSPRSGDLSVYWYQQSLDQGLQFLIQYYNGEERAKGNILERFSAQQFPDLHSELNLSSLELGDSALYFCASSVRQSGADTQYFGPGTRLTVL.

The J gene is TRBJ1-1, the V gene TRBV15; 7 bases line up with TRBD1. CDR3 length: 15 amino acids. V shed 3 bases and J 1 base; nucleotides not matched to a gene: 5. Germline lookup yields CDR1 LNHNV and CDR2 YYDKDF (reference sequence). The CDR3 loop is CATSSRDRANTEAFF. Written as DNA, the CDR3 is TGTGCCACCAGCAGCCGGGACAGAGCGAACACTGAAGCTTTCTTT. Based on the CDR3 plus reference TRBV15 and TRBJ1-1, the full variable domain is DAMVIQNPRYQVTQFGKPVTLSCSQTLNHNVMYWYQQKSSQAPKLLFHYYDKDFNNEADTPDNFQSRRPNTSFCFLDIRSPGLGDTAMYLCATSSRDRANTEAFFGQGTRLTVV.

This sequence joins TRBV5-1 and TRBJ1-1, with no clear D. V lost 4 bases and J 3 bases, leaving 16 bases between the germline ends. The CDR3 has 15 residues. The germline V gene has CDR1 SGHRS and CDR2 YFSETQ. The CDR3, as DNA: TGCGCCAGCAGCAGTAAAGACACCGGAGACACTGAAGCTTTCTTT. Translated: CASSSKDTGDTEAFF.

The chain's CDR3 is CASSVDTPRNSPLHF. The CDR3, as DNA: TGTGCCAGCAGCGTGGACACCCCCCGAAATTCACCCCTCCACTTT. The rearrangement uses TRBV2 and TRBJ1-6, with D possibly matching TRBD1 (5 bases). CDR3 length equals 15 residues. CDR1 SNHLY and CDR2 FYNNEI come from the germline V gene. Trimming took off 6 bases at V and 7 bases at J, with 16 bases between the two ends.